The T cell receptor (beta chain) described here comes from a study of cytomegalovirus exposure and HLA in healthy donors (dated 2017 in TCRdb). Regarding the study in general: An earlier analysis of roughly 630 of the donors reported roughly 300 Gb of sequence data and roughly 100 million unique TCR beta sequences from about 200 million T cells. Every discovery cohort repertoire had been produced on one sequencing platform. Besides the first cohort of 666 subjects, a separate validation cohort made up of 120 or so different subjects was used. About five DR-DQ haplotypes were treated as single units for association and clustering because of strong linkage in the cohort. HLA typing included class I and class II loci at four-digit resolution. A later genetic analysis used genome-wide SNP genotypes for 398 of the 666 donors, treating that subset as a discovery cohort. The study was designed to test whether signatures of past pathogen exposure could be identified by cataloging public T cell receptors. The later analysis used no new phenotypic data to find candidate immune exposures, relying instead on TCR beta sequences and their occurrence across donors. To predict cytomegalovirus infection status, the study brought together high-throughput TCR immunosequencing, statistical association of individual TCRs with disease status, and machine learning. Among around 400 genotyped donors of the cohort, an average of around 250,000 unique TCR beta nucleotide sequences was sequenced per donor, of which 15% to 20% were non-productive. The genetic ancestry cluster associated with self-reported Caucasian donors included about 84% of the roughly 400 genotyped donors. Alongside the repertoire data, information on donor age, sex, ethnicity and CMV serostatus was compiled. To decide whether each TCR beta V gene segment behaved as functional or pseudogenic, an earlier analysis of approximately 620 of the donors relied on high-throughput TCR beta sequencing. A later analysis re-analyzed previously published TCR beta repertoires from 666 donors and added high-resolution HLA genotyping to study TCR occurrence patterns. Roughly 300 gigabases of sequencing data and 75 million to 85 million unique TCR sequences made up an early release that covered fewer than 650 HLA-typed donors. The study profiled the T cell repertoires of about 640 subjects by immunosequencing and related them to cytomegalovirus serostatus. Typing coverage varied by locus: roughly 629-630 donors for A, B, C, DRB1 and DQB1; 522 for DQA1; 606 for DPA1; 450 to 480 for DPB1.

From its cysteine to its phenylalanine, the CDR3 spans 15 amino acids. Only the CDR3 part of the read is kept: 45 bases, read in frame from the first base. V loses 8 bases at its end and J loses 4 bases; junction bases beyond the gene matches: 10. From a lookup of the germline V gene, CDR1 and CDR2 are MGHDK and SYGVNS. In total, 500 to 700 healthy bone marrow donors made up the cohort. At the time of sampling, all cohort members were nominally healthy, though unrecorded immune exposures were likely present. The donor was CMV seropositive and was included in the group of 250 to 300 seropositive cohort members. A peripheral blood sample was collected from each donor, and TCR beta sequencing was performed on peripheral blood mononuclear cells. The Qiagen DNeasy Blood Extraction Kit was used to extract genomic DNA from the blood cell samples. The library was obtained by the immunoSEQ multiplex PCR assay. The multiplex PCR relied on a mix of 60 forward primers for TCR Vbeta segments and 13 reverse primers for TCR Jbeta segments. Amplification of the CDR3 region of rearranged TCR beta genes was performed with a multiplex PCR assay on genomic DNA. The amplified TCR beta libraries were sequenced on the Illumina HiSeq System as 87-base-pair reads. Regarding the original processing steps: A later analysis counted around 72 million unique TCR beta chains across the 640 or so repertoires, and around 12 million of these chains were shared by at least two donors. A nearest-neighbor algorithm error-corrected the raw reads and collapsed the reads into unique sequences, merging closely related sequences to remove PCR and sequencing errors. V, D and J gene segments were assigned by aligning CDR3 sequences to IMGT reference sequences. For a sequence to be retained, at least a six-nucleotide match to both a V gene segment and a J gene segment was required. Rearrangements were classified as productive when the CDR3 lacked stop codons and remained in frame with V and J, and all other rearrangements were classified as non-productive. Following IMGT convention, CDR3 was defined as the stretch from the second conserved V-encoded cysteine to the conserved J-encoded phenylalanine. The earlier analysis of some 580 of the donors excluded any sequence lacking an unambiguous match to a single V gene segment. An earlier analysis of 450 to 650 of the donors called V segments functional above 56.7% productive rearrangements and segregating when the between-donor standard deviation exceeded 5%. To diagnose cytomegalovirus status from the catalog of TCR beta chain sequences, a statistical classification framework was built. In a later analysis, V and J genes were assigned by comparing TCR nucleotide sequences against IMGT/GENE-DB human TR gene sequences. In a later analysis, CDR3 sequences and most-parsimonious VDJ recombination scenarios were assigned using the TCRdist pipeline. In a later analysis, every TCR beta chain was defined by the combination of its CDR3 amino acid sequence and its V-gene family, and reads without a unique V-gene family were dropped. To address suspected cross-contamination and a sequencing artifact, a later analysis removed roughly 640 highly shared, low-generation-probability nucleotide sequences. In a later analysis, a clonal expansion index was calculated for each public chain from normalized within-repertoire ranks of inferred template counts. In a later analysis, generation probabilities were computed with a VDJ recombination model fitted to out-of-frame rearrangements, and the resulting probabilities were checked against IGoR. A later analysis scored TCR-TCR, TCR-HLA and TCR-CMV co-occurrence with hypergeometric tests, applying a repertoire-size bias correction to TCR pairs. False discovery rates were estimated in a later analysis by permuting HLA or CMV assignments 20 times. In a later analysis, co-occurring TCRs were grouped with DBSCAN, and TCRdist sequence similarity was added when clustering was performed within HLA-allele-positive subsets. Repertoires with fewer than 30,000 or more than 120,000 public chains were left out of co-occurrence clustering, as were five repertoires with anomalous nucleotide sharing. The immuneACCESS repertoire file appears here via TCRdb, limited to in-frame rearrangements. These files lack a portion of the clones; in checked studies, under half of the deficit traces to unresolved V genes, and the cause of the others is not known. V and J calls plus clone size are reproduced from that table; the DNA served to infer D and trimming. The sample table lists roughly 130,000 clones, roughly 70% of them with a count of one. Of the sample, approximately 7% is held by the ten largest clones.

Broader findings and caveats from the paper: Correlated functional status among segregating V segments might be attributable to linkage disequilibrium, but an unknown experimental factor could not be ruled out. When HLA alleles, especially DR and DQ, strongly co-occurred, attributing TCR associations to individual alleles was difficult. In an earlier analysis of a few hundred of the donors, most TCR beta V segments were observed in productive rearrangements about 90% or about 30% of the time, broadly matching IMGT annotations. A further reported finding was that TCR beta sequences accurately predicted the HLA-A and HLA-B alleles for most subjects in the first cohort. According to a later genetic analysis, donors in an Asian-associated ancestry cluster had fewer N-insertions in productive TCRs than the approximately 670-donor mean. Several of the top co-occurrence clusters appeared to be linked to parvovirus B19, influenza, CMV and Epstein-Barr virus, according to a later analysis. In a later analysis, TCR association rates were found to vary across HLA loci, with the most associated TCRs seen for DRB1 alleles and the fewest for HLA-C alleles. In both the original and validation cohorts, the classifier was reported to diagnose cytomegalovirus status with high specificity and sensitivity. In a later analysis, some 18,000 TCR beta sequences were associated with specific HLA alleles at a false discovery rate of 0.05. Because some donors lacked HLA typing at each locus, the association tests relied only on the typed subset. Some IMGT-functional V segments, including TRBV6-2 and TRBV6-3, could not be distinguished by the 87-base-pair reads and were therefore excluded. V-gene and J-gene trimming of TCR beta chains was associated with a missense DCLRE1C variant in a later genetic analysis, and the association was replicated in an independent cohort. A few of the identified cytomegalovirus-associated TCR beta chains were confirmed in vitro to be specific for cytomegalovirus antigens. Immune exposure information for the cohort was limited to CMV serostatus. A cluster of highly shared sequence variants was judged likely to be a technical artifact of the sequencing pipeline. In this cohort, only TCR beta chains were sequenced, and detectable features were limited by the absence of alpha or paired-chain data. Compared with equally common non-associated chains, HLA-associated TCR beta chains in a later analysis were more clonally expanded and had lower generation probabilities. The earlier analysis of some 540 of the donors excluded seventeen rarely observed V segments, including chromosome 9 orphons, because counts were too low. In a later analysis, most CMV-associated TCR beta chains were found to appear HLA-restricted, with HLA associations seemingly driven largely by CMV exposure. The authors suggested that the approach could potentially be extended to other disease states and immunological phenotypes. While some public TCRs were present in many individuals, most TCR sequences turned up only very rarely across donors. The study listed 150 to 200 TCR beta chains as associated with cytomegalovirus. Roughly uniform sequencing depth across donors was assumed in presence/absence analyses, although this assumption may not hold.

A note on this clone: Its antigen has not been determined. One base away there is no much larger clone; base qualities are not given.

Sequenced: PBMCs. The TCR sequence derives from a middle-aged man in good health and CMV-seropositive. Rearrangement joined TRBV25-1 to TRBJ2-2, and 7 bases in between align with TRBD1. At the DNA level, the sequence is TGTGCCAGCGGGTATGGGGCAGGGGGCACCGGGGAGCTGTTTTTT. Translated, it gives CASGYGAGGTGELFF.